The rows below give T cell receptor beta chains drawn from one sample of a study of tumor and adjacent non-tumor tissue in lung cancer. MiXCR was run by TCRdb on the multiplex PCR reads, yielding one entry per CDR3 protein. The sample carries about 90,000 distinct CDR3 sequences, roughly 77% recorded once. Source material: distant non-tumor lung tissue. All receptors come from a woman aged 50 to 60 with non-small cell lung cancer. CDR3s include the opening cysteine and the closing phenylalanine or tryptophan. A D gene is named only where the DNA matches it firmly. Expanded clones are given a class, and other clones once, few, many or no size at all.

CDR3aa: CAGSLHTNRDTEAFF; CDR3nt: TGTGCCGGCAGTTTGCACACAAATAGGGACACTGAAGCTTTCTTT; d_gene: .; j_gene: TRBJ1-1; abundance: .; v_gene: TRBV6-5
CDR3aa: CAIGPGGTEALF; CDR3nt: TGTGCCATTGGACCGGGGGGCACTGAAGCTCTCTTT; d_gene: .; j_gene: TRBJ1-1; abundance: .; v_gene: TRBV10-3
CDR3aa: CASSQYEGVAGGPANTGELFF; CDR3nt: TGTGCCAGCAGCCAGTACGAAGGAGTAGCGGGAGGGCCCGCGAACACCGGGGAGCTGTTTTTT; d_gene: TRBD2; j_gene: TRBJ2-2; abundance: .; v_gene: TRBV4-1
CDR3aa: CSVTGSVGAGDTQYF; CDR3nt: TGCAGCGTTACTGGGTCGGTGGGGGCAGGCGATACGCAGTATTTT; d_gene: .; j_gene: TRBJ2-3; abundance: .; v_gene: TRBV29-1
CDR3aa: CVSTQDRRTEAIF; CDR3nt: TGTGTCAGCACCCAGGACAGGCGCACTGAAGCTATCTTT; d_gene: TRBD1; j_gene: TRBJ1-1; abundance: .; v_gene: TRBV12-3/TRBV12-4
CDR3aa: CASGLFGDSYEQYF; CDR3nt: TGTGCCAGCGGCTTATTTGGGGACAGCTACGAGCAGTACTTC; d_gene: TRBD1; j_gene: TRBJ2-7; abundance: .; v_gene: TRBV11-2
CDR3aa: CTGSQERLAGGQFF; CDR3nt: TGTACCGGCAGCCAAGAACGACTAGCGGGGGGGCAGTTCTTC; d_gene: TRBD2; j_gene: TRBJ2-1; abundance: .; v_gene: TRBV14
CDR3aa: CASNSGRPLGNEQSF; CDR3nt: TGTGCTAGCAACTCCGGGAGACCCCTCGGTAATGAGCAGTCCTTT; d_gene: .; j_gene: TRBJ2-1; abundance: .; v_gene: TRBV6-6
CDR3aa: CASGETWRGRPQHF; CDR3nt: TGTGCCAGCGGGGAGACATGGAGGGGGCGGCCCCAGCATTTT; d_gene: TRBD1; j_gene: TRBJ1-5; abundance: .; v_gene: TRBV6-1
CDR3aa: CASSKDLASNHIQHF; CDR3nt: TGTGCCAGCAGCAAAGACCTCGCTAGCAATCATATCCAGCATTTT; d_gene: .; j_gene: TRBJ1-5; abundance: .; v_gene: TRBV4-2
CDR3aa: CSVRDRDRDTGELLF; CDR3nt: TGCAGCGTTAGGGACCGGGACAGAGACACTGGGGAGCTGTTATTT; d_gene: TRBD1; j_gene: TRBJ2-2; abundance: few; v_gene: TRBV29-1
CDR3aa: CASSQVSAYYNNEQFF; CDR3nt: TGTGCCAGCAGCCAAGTAAGCGCATACTATAACAATGAGCAGTTCTTC; d_gene: .; j_gene: TRBJ2-1; abundance: many; v_gene: TRBV14
CDR3aa: CASSRIVPNTEAFF; CDR3nt: TGCGCCAGCAGCCGAATCGTCCCGAACACTGAGGCTTTCTTC; d_gene: .; j_gene: TRBJ1-1; abundance: .; v_gene: TRBV4-1
CDR3aa: CASSQDPGHRGDDKYF; CDR3nt: TGCGCCAGCAGCCAAGACCCGGGACATAGGGGCGACGATAAGTACTTC; d_gene: .; j_gene: TRBJ2-7; abundance: .; v_gene: TRBV4-1
CDR3aa: CASSLGSGQIHEQYF; CDR3nt: TGCGCCAGCAGTCTCGGGTCGGGACAGATCCACGAGCAGTACTTC; d_gene: TRBD1; j_gene: TRBJ2-7; abundance: .; v_gene: TRBV5-1
CDR3aa: CASSRIGHRLTGELLF; CDR3nt: TGTGCCAGCAGTCGCATTGGACACAGGCTAACTGGGGAGCTGCTTTTT; d_gene: .; j_gene: TRBJ2-2; abundance: .; v_gene: TRBV6-2/TRBV6-3
CDR3aa: CAWNGQGDGYTF; CDR3nt: TGTGCCTGGAACGGACAGGGGGATGGCTACACCTTC; d_gene: TRBD1; j_gene: TRBJ1-2; abundance: many; v_gene: TRBV30
CDR3aa: CASRLSIFDRVYEQYF; CDR3nt: TGTGCCAGTAGGCTCTCCATTTTCGACAGAGTCTACGAGCAGTACTTC; d_gene: .; j_gene: TRBJ2-7; abundance: .; v_gene: TRBV5-5
CDR3aa: CANSSASYEGYF; CDR3nt: TGTGCCAACAGCTCCGCATCCTACGAGGGGTACTTC; d_gene: .; j_gene: TRBJ2-7; abundance: .; v_gene: TRBV7-9
CDR3aa: CASSLEPDNRALAFF; CDR3nt: TGTGCCAGCAGCTTAGAACCCGACAATCGGGCCCTCGCTTTCTTT; d_gene: .; j_gene: TRBJ1-1; abundance: few; v_gene: TRBV11-2
CDR3aa: CASGTWGSEQYF; CDR3nt: TGTGCCAGCGGCACGTGGGGCAGCGAGCAGTACTTC; d_gene: .; j_gene: TRBJ2-7; abundance: .; v_gene: TRBV12-3/TRBV12-4
CDR3aa: CASSYGIGHGMGDTQYF; CDR3nt: TGTGCAAGCAGTTACGGGATTGGACACGGCATGGGGGATACGCAGTATTTT; d_gene: .; j_gene: TRBJ2-3; abundance: .; v_gene: TRBV6-5
CDR3aa: CANSKRENEQYF; CDR3nt: TGTGCCAACAGTAAACGGGAGAACGAGCAGTACTTC; d_gene: .; j_gene: TRBJ2-7; abundance: .; v_gene: TRBV12-3/TRBV12-4
CDR3aa: CTSSHERGGRATTDTQYF; CDR3nt: TGTACCAGCAGCCATGAAAGGGGCGGGAGAGCCACCACAGATACGCAGTATTTT; d_gene: TRBD2; j_gene: TRBJ2-3; abundance: .; v_gene: TRBV6-5
CDR3aa: CASNSEDRGENYGYTF; CDR3nt: TGTGCCAGCAACTCAGAGGACAGGGGGGAAAACTATGGCTACACCTTC; d_gene: TRBD1; j_gene: TRBJ1-2; abundance: .; v_gene: TRBV12-3/TRBV12-4
CDR3aa: CASSQDLWSRDRGSF; CDR3nt: TGCGCCAGCAGCCAAGACCTGTGGTCCCGGGACAGGGGCAGCTTC; d_gene: TRBD1; j_gene: TRBJ2-7; abundance: .; v_gene: TRBV4-1
CDR3aa: CASSLAQAHHTGELLF; CDR3nt: TGTGCCAGCAGCTTAGCCCAGGCCCACCACACCGGGGAGCTGCTTTTT; d_gene: .; j_gene: TRBJ2-2; abundance: .; v_gene: TRBV7-9
CDR3aa: CGVETGQLSTGELFF; CDR3nt: TGCGGCGTTGAGACGGGACAGCTCAGCACCGGGGAGCTGTTTTTT; d_gene: TRBD1; j_gene: TRBJ2-2; abundance: .; v_gene: TRBV29-1
CDR3aa: CASSIPVSHEQFF; CDR3nt: TGTGCTAGCAGTATACCAGTGTCTCATGAGCAGTTCTTC; d_gene: .; j_gene: TRBJ2-1; abundance: .; v_gene: TRBV6-1
CDR3aa: CASSLLVTDTQYF; CDR3nt: TGTGCCAGCAGTTTGTTAGTAACAGATACGCAGTATTTT; d_gene: .; j_gene: TRBJ2-3; abundance: .; v_gene: TRBV28
CDR3aa: CASIQDQGQHYAQYF; CDR3nt: TGCGCCAGCATTCAAGATCAGGGACAGCACTACGCGCAGTACTTC; d_gene: TRBD1; j_gene: TRBJ2-7; abundance: .; v_gene: TRBV4-1
CDR3aa: CTSTPGGPIDAHYF; CDR3nt: TGCACCAGCACCCCGGGAGGGCCGATAGATGCGCACTATTTT; d_gene: TRBD2; j_gene: TRBJ2-3; abundance: .; v_gene: TRBV6-6
CDR3aa: CVSRRGTEAFF; CDR3nt: TGTGTCAGCCGTCGGGGCACTGAAGCTTTCTTT; d_gene: .; j_gene: TRBJ1-1; abundance: once; v_gene: TRBV28
CDR3aa: CACSFDRGGGNEQFF; CDR3nt: TGTGCCTGCAGCTTTGATAGAGGAGGGGGCAATGAGCAGTTCTTC; d_gene: .; j_gene: TRBJ2-1; abundance: .; v_gene: TRBV11-3
CDR3aa: CSVADVTYKQYF; CDR3nt: TGCAGCGTGGCTGATGTAACCTACAAGCAGTACTTC; d_gene: .; j_gene: TRBJ2-7; abundance: .; v_gene: TRBV29-1
CDR3aa: CVSSFGARVVIYGYTF; CDR3nt: TGTGTCAGCAGTTTTGGGGCAAGGGTAGTGATTTATGGCTACACCTTC; d_gene: .; j_gene: TRBJ1-2; abundance: .; v_gene: TRBV28